This T cell receptor (beta chain) was sequenced in a study of T cells in Graves' hyperthyroidism and ophthalmopathy. General study results and limits: Most thyroid-expanded clonotypes above 0.001 were also found in blood.

Comment on this clonotype: Its antigen is still unknown.

Germline assignment: CDR1 DFQATT and CDR2 SNEGSKA (reference sequence). V lost 3 bases to trimming and J lost 2 bases; unmatched junction nucleotides: 4. The CDR3 runs to 14 residues. Amplified TCR beta CDR3 regions came from RNA transcripts. HTBI primers drove first-round RT-PCR of the TCR CDR3. TCRdb independently ran MiXCR on the multiplex PCR reads; one entry per CDR3 protein. The sample has around 760,000 distinct CDR3 sequences, 35% seen once. Sequences were obtained from blood. The source is a woman aged 40 to 50 with Graves' hyperthyroidism. V usage is TRBV20-1 and J usage is TRBJ2-5, with 9 bases identical to TRBD1. CDR3 coding DNA: TGCAGTGCTAGTGGGGACAGGGATCAAGAGACCCAGTACTTC. Translated, it gives CSASGDRDQETQYF.